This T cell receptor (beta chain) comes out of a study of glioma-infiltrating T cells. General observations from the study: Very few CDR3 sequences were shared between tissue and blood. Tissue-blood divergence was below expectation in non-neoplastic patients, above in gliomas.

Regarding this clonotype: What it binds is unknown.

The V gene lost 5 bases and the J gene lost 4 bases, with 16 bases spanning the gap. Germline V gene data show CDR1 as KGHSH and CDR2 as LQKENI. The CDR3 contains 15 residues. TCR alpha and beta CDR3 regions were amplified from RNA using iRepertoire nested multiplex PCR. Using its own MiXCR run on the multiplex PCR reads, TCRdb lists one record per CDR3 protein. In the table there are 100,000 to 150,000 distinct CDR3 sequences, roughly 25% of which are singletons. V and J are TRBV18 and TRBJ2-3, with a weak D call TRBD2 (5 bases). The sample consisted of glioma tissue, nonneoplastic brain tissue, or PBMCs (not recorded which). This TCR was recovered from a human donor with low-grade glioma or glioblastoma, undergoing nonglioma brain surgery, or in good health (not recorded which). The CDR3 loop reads CASSTRGSEPDTQYF. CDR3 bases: TGTGCCAGCTCAACCCGGGGTAGCGAGCCAGATACGCAGTATTTT.